A selection of T cell receptor beta chains follows, all from one sample in a study of technical replicates of blood from a few donors. Profiling relied on immunoSEQ multiplex PCR, and the TCRdb table lists in-frame clones only, not all of them. The repertoire includes about 59,000 clones, approximately 90% of them detected once, and 4% to 6.5% sits in the top ten. Specimen: PBMCs. The receptors here all came from a human donor in good health. Some clones in this sample may be carry-over from other donors' samples. Each CDR3 is given with its conserved first and last residue. Each record gives: V gene, J gene, D gene, clone size, CDR3 protein, CDR3 DNA. A D gene is named only where the DNA matches it firmly. Clone size is shown for a subset of rows, as once, few, many or a class of expanded clone.

v_gene: TRBV19
j_gene: TRBJ2-3
d_gene: TRBD2
abundance: once
CDR3aa: CASSTGLAGGQDTQYF
CDR3nt: TGTGCCAGTAGTACCGGACTAGCGGGGGGGCAGGATACGCAGTATTTT

v_gene: TRBV4-2
j_gene: TRBJ2-1
d_gene: TRBD2
abundance: -
CDR3aa: CASSQATSGERDEQFF
CDR3nt: TGTGCCAGCAGCCAAGCTACTAGCGGGGAGCGTGATGAGCAGTTCTTC

v_gene: TRBV5-1
j_gene: TRBJ2-2
d_gene: -
abundance: few
CDR3aa: CASSLDAGSPGELFF
CDR3nt: TGCGCCAGCAGCTTGGACGCGGGGAGCCCCGGGGAGCTGTTTTTT

v_gene: TRBV6-6
j_gene: TRBJ1-1
d_gene: TRBD1
abundance: few
CDR3aa: CASSKQGFPTEAFF
CDR3nt: TGTGCCAGCAGTAAACAGGGGTTTCCCACTGAAGCTTTCTTT

v_gene: TRBV6-5
j_gene: TRBJ2-7
d_gene: -
abundance: -
CDR3aa: CASSYTGREEQYF
CDR3nt: TGTGCCAGCAGTTACACGGGGCGGGAAGAGCAGTACTTC

v_gene: TRBV5-4
j_gene: TRBJ1-3
d_gene: -
abundance: -
CDR3aa: CASSPGGVSGNTIYF
CDR3nt: TGTGCCAGCAGCCCTGGAGGGGTTTCTGGAAACACCATATATTTT

v_gene: TRBV4-1
j_gene: TRBJ2-1
d_gene: -
abundance: -
CDR3aa: CASSQDPADSSYNEQFF
CDR3nt: TGCGCCAGCAGCCAAGATCCGGCAGACAGCTCCTACAATGAGCAGTTCTTC

v_gene: TRBV30
j_gene: TRBJ2-1
d_gene: -
abundance: -
CDR3aa: CAWSTGQMTNEQFF
CDR3nt: TGTGCCTGGTCGACAGGCCAGATGACCAATGAGCAGTTCTTC

v_gene: TRBV5-4
j_gene: TRBJ1-6
d_gene: TRBD1
abundance: -
CDR3aa: CASRSGTGVSPLHF
CDR3nt: TGTGCCAGCAGGTCTGGGACAGGGGTATCACCCCTCCACTTT

v_gene: TRBV7-8
j_gene: TRBJ1-2
d_gene: TRBD1
abundance: -
CDR3aa: CASSKTTGNYGYTF
CDR3nt: TGTGCCAGCAGCAAAACGACAGGGAACTATGGCTACACCTTC

v_gene: TRBV4-1
j_gene: TRBJ2-3
d_gene: -
abundance: -
CDR3aa: CASRRQLASTDTQYF
CDR3nt: TGCGCCAGCAGACGCCAACTAGCTTCCACAGATACGCAGTATTTT

v_gene: TRBV27
j_gene: TRBJ1-2
d_gene: TRBD1
abundance: -
CDR3aa: CASSRRGRIDGYTF
CDR3nt: TGTGCCAGCAGTCGCAGGGGGCGCATCGATGGCTACACCTTC

v_gene: TRBV19
j_gene: TRBJ1-5
d_gene: -
abundance: -
CDR3aa: CASSAAYSNQPQHF
CDR3nt: TGTGCCAGTAGTGCTGCCTATAGCAATCAGCCCCAGCATTTT

v_gene: TRBV27
j_gene: TRBJ2-1
d_gene: -
abundance: -
CDR3aa: CASSAPQSGIYEQFF
CDR3nt: TGTGCCAGCAGCGCTCCCCAATCGGGGATCTATGAGCAGTTCTTC

v_gene: TRBV14
j_gene: TRBJ2-7
d_gene: -
abundance: -
CDR3aa: CASSQGWWGPYEQYF
CDR3nt: TGTGCCAGCAGCCAGGGCTGGTGGGGGCCCTACGAGCAGTACTTC

v_gene: TRBV7-8
j_gene: TRBJ2-7
d_gene: TRBD1
abundance: -
CDR3aa: CASSLDLGTGMYEQYF
CDR3nt: TGTGCCAGCAGCTTAGATCTTGGGACAGGGATGTACGAGCAGTACTTC

v_gene: TRBV4-1
j_gene: TRBJ2-6
d_gene: TRBD1
abundance: -
CDR3aa: CASSLTGGGGANVLTF
CDR3nt: TGCGCCAGCAGCCTAACAGGGGGCGGAGGGGCCAACGTCCTGACTTTC

v_gene: TRBV7-9
j_gene: TRBJ2-7
d_gene: TRBD1
abundance: -
CDR3aa: CASSLLEGAPYEQYF
CDR3nt: TGTGCCAGCAGCTTACTCGAGGGGGCCCCCTACGAGCAGTACTTC

v_gene: TRBV2
j_gene: TRBJ1-2
d_gene: TRBD1
abundance: -
CDR3aa: CASSETGISYGYTF
CDR3nt: TGTGCCAGCAGTGAGACAGGGATAAGCTATGGCTACACCTTC

v_gene: TRBV30
j_gene: TRBJ1-5
d_gene: -
abundance: -
CDR3aa: CAWSFGGLSIVSNQPQHF
CDR3nt: TGTGCCTGGAGTTTTGGGGGCCTCAGTATCGTTAGCAATCAGCCCCAGCATTTT